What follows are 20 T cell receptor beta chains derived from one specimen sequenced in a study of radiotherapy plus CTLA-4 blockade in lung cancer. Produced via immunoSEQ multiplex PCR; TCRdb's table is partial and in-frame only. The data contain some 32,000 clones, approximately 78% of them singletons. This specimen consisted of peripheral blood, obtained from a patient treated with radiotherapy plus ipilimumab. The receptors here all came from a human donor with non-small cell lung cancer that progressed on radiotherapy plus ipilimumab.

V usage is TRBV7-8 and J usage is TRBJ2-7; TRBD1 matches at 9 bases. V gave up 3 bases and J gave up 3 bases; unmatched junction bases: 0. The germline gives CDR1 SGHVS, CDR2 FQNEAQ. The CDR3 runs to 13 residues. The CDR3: CASSLDRGYEQYF. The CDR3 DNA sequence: TGTGCCAGCAGCTTGGACAGGGGCTACGAGCAGTACTTC. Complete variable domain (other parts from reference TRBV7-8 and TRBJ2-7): GAGVSQSPRYKVAKRGQDVALRCDPISGHVSLFWYQQALGQGPEFLTYFQNEAQLDKSGLPSDRFFAERPEGSVSTLKIQRTQQEDSAVYLCASSLDRGYEQYFGPGTRLTVT.

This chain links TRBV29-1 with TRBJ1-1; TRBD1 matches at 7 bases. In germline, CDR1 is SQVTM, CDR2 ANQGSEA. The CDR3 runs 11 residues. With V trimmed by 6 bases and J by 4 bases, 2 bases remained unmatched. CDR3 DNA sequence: TGCAGCGTACGACAGGGCACTGAAGCTTTCTTT. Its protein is CSVRQGTEAFF.

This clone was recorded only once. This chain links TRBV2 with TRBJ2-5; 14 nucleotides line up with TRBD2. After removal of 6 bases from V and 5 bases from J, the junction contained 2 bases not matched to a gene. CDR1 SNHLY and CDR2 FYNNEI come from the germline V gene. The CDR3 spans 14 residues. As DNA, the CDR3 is TGTGCCAGCAGGGGACTAGCGGGGGCGGAGACCCAGTACTTC. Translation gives CASRGLAGAETQYF.

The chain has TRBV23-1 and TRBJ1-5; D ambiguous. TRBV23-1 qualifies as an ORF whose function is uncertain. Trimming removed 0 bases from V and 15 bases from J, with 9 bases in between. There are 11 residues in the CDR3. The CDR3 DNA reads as TGCGCCAGCAGTCAATCGAATCCGAGGCATTTT. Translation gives CASSQSNPRHF.

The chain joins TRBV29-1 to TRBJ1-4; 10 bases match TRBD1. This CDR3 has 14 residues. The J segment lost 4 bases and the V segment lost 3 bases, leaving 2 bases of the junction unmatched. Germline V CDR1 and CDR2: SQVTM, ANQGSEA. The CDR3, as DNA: TGCAGCGTTGAGGGGACAGGGGATAATGAAAAACTGTTTTTT. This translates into CSVEGTGDNEKLFF.

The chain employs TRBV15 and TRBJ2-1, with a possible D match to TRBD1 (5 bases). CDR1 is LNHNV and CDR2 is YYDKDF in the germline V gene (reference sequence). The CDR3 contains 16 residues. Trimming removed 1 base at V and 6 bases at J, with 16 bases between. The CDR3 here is CATSRVQGISGNEQFF. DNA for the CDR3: TGTGCCACCAGCAGAGTCCAGGGAATCTCGGGCAATGAGCAGTTCTTC.

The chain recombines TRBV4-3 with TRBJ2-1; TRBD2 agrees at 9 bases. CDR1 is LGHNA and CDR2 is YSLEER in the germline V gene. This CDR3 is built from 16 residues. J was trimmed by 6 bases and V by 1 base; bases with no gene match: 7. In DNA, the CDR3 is TGCGCCAGCAGCCAAGCCGCTAGCGGGGTCACCAATGAGCAGTTCTTC. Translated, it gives CASSQAASGVTNEQFF.

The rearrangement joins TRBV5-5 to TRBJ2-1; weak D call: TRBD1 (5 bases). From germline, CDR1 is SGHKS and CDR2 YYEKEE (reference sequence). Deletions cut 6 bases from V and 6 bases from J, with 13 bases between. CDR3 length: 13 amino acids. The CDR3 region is CASTLDSGNEQFF. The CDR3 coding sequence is TGTGCCAGCACCCTAGACAGTGGCAATGAGCAGTTCTTC.

CDR3 DNA sequence: TGTGCCAGCAGTTACGGGCAGGGTAATTCACCCCTCCACTTT. Residues: CASSYGQGNSPLHF. The V and J genes are TRBV6-6 and TRBJ1-6; the D gene is possibly TRBD1 (5 bases). CDR1 and CDR2 from the germline V gene are MNHNY and SVGAGI (reference sequence). This CDR3 is 14 amino acids long. V was trimmed by 2 bases and J by 6 bases, leaving 8 bases between them.

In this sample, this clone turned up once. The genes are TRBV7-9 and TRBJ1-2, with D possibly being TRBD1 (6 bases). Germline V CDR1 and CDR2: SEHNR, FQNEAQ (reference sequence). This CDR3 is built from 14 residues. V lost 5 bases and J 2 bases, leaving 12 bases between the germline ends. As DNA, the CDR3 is TGTGCCAGCAGCAAAGGACAGCCGAACTATGGCTACACCTTC. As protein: CASSKGQPNYGYTF.

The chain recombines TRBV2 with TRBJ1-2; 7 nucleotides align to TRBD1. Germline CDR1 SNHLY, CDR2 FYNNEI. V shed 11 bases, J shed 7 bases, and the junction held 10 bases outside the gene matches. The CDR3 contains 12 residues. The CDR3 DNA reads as TGTGCCTGCCAACAGGGGTCGGTTGGCTACACCTTC. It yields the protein CACQQGSVGYTF.

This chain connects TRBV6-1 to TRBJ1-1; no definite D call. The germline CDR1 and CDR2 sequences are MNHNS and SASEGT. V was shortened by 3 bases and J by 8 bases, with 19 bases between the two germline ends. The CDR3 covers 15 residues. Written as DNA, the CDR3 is TGTGCCAGCAGTGAGACTGGAGTTGGGAGAGAGGAAGCTTTCTTT. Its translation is CASSETGVGREEAFF.

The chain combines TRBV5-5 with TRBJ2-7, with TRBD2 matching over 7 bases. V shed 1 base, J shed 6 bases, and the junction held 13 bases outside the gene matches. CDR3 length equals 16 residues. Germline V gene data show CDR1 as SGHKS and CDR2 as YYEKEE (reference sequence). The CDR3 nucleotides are TGTGCCAGCAGCTTGTTTGGATCTAGCGGTTTCCGCGAGCAGTACTTC. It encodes CASSLFGSSGFREQYF.

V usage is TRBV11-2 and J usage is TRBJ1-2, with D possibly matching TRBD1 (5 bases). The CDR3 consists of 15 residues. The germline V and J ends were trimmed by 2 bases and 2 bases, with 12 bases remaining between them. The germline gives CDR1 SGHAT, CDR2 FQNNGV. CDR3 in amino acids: CASSLLRGWNYGYTF. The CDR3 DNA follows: TGTGCCAGCAGCTTACTGCGGGGCTGGAACTATGGCTACACCTTC.

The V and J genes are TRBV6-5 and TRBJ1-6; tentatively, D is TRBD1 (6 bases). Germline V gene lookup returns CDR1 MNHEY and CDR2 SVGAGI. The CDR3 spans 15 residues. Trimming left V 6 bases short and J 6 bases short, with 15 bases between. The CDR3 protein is CASSSQGWVNSPLHF. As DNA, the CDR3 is TGTGCCAGCAGCTCCCAGGGGTGGGTTAATTCACCCCTCCACTTT.

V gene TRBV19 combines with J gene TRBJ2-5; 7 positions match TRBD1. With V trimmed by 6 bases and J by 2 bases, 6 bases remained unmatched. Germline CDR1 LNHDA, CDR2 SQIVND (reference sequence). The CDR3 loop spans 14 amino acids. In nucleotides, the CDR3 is TGTGCCAGTAGCCGGACAGGACTGCAAGAGACCCAGTACTTC. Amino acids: CASSRTGLQETQYF.

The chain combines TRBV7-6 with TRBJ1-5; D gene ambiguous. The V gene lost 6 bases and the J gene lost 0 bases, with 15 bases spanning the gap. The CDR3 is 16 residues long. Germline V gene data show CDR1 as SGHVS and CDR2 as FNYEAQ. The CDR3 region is CASSPMASDSNQPQHF. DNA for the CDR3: TGTGCCAGCAGTCCAATGGCCAGCGATAGCAATCAGCCCCAGCATTTT. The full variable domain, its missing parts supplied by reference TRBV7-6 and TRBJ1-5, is GAGVSQSPRYKVTKRGQDVALRCDPISGHVSLYWYRQALGQGPEFLTYFNYEAQQDKSGLPNDRFSAERPEGSISTLTIQRTEQRDSAMYRCASSPMASDSNQPQHFGDGTRLSIL.

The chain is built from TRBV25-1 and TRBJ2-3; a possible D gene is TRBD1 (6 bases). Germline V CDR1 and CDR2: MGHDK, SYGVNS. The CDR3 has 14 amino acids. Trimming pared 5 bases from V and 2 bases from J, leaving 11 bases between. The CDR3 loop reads CASSRQEATDTQYF. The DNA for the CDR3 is TGTGCCAGCAGTCGACAGGAGGCCACAGATACGCAGTATTTT.

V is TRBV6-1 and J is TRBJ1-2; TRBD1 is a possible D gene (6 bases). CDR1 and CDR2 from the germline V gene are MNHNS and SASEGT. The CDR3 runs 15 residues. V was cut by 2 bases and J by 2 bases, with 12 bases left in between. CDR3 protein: CASSEQGSANYGYTF. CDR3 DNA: TGTGCCAGCAGTGAACAGGGGTCGGCGAACTATGGCTACACCTTC.

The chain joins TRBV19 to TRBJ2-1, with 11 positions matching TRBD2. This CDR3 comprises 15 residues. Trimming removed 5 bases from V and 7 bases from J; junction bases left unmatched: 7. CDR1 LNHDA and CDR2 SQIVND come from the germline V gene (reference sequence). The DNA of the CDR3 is TGTGCCAGTAGTCTAGCGGGGGGCCTGGGGAATGAGCAGTTCTTC. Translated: CASSLAGGLGNEQFF.